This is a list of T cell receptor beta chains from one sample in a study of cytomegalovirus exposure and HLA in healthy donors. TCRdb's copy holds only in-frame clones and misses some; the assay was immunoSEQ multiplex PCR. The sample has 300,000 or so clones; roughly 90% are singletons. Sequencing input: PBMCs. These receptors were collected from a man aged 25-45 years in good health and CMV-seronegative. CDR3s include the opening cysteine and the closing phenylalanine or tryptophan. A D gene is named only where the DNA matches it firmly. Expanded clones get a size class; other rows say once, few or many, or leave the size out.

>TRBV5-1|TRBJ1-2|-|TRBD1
CASRERKTGFPNSGYTF
TGCGCCAGCAGGGAAAGGAAGACAGGGTTCCCCAACTCTGGCTACACCTTC
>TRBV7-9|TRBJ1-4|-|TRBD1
CASSQGTVGEKLFF
TGTGCCAGCAGCCAGGGGACAGTCGGGGAAAAACTGTTTTTT
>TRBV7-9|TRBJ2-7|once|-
CASSSAGRTNPYEQYF
TGTGCCAGCAGTTCCGCTGGGCGCACCAATCCCTACGAGCAGTACTTC
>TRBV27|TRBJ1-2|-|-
CASRGTGEKSNYGYTF
TGTGCCAGCAGGGGTACAGGAGAAAAATCTAACTATGGCTACACCTTC
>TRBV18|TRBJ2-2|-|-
CASSDLEFYTGELFF
TGTGCCAGCTCAGACTTGGAATTTTACACCGGGGAGCTGTTTTTT
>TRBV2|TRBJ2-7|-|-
CASRGARQYF
TGTGCCAGCAGGGGAGCTCGGCAGTACTTC
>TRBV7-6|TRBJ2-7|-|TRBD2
CASSLVLAGGDSSYEQYF
TGTGCCAGCAGCTTAGTACTAGCGGGGGGGGATAGCTCCTACGAGCAGTACTTC
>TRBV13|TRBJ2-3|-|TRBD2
CASSLATSGGKLNTDTQYF
TGTGCCAGCAGCTTGGCTACTAGCGGGGGGAAACTCAACACAGATACGCAGTATTTT
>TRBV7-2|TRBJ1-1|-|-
CASSLAFGRGTEAFF
TGTGCCAGCAGCTTAGCGTTCGGCAGGGGAACTGAAGCTTTCTTT
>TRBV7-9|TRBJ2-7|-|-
CASEEAGAFYEQYF
TGTGCCAGCGAGGAGGCAGGGGCTTTCTACGAGCAGTACTTC
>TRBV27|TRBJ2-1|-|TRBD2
CASSHLAGGLTNEQFF
TGTGCCAGCAGTCATCTAGCGGGGGGGCTGACTAATGAGCAGTTCTTC
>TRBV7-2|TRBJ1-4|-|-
CASSTGPGENEKLFF
TGTGCCAGCAGCACAGGACCGGGTGAGAATGAAAAACTGTTTTTT
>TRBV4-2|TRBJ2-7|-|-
CASSQDRVTHEQYF
TGTGCCAGCAGCCAAGACAGGGTTACCCACGAGCAGTACTTC
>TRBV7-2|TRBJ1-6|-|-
CASSLRDFSNSPLHF
TGTGCCAGCAGCTTAAGGGACTTTTCGAATTCACCCCTCCACTTT
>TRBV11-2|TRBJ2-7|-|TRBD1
CASSLARFGQGYEQYF
TGTGCCAGCAGCTTAGCTAGGTTCGGACAGGGTTACGAGCAGTACTTC
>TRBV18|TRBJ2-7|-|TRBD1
CASSPLRDRVDEQYF
TGTGCCAGCTCACCACTCCGGGACAGGGTCGACGAGCAGTACTTC
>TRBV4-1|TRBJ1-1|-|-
CASSQEGGWAFF
TGCGCCAGCAGCCAGGAGGGGGGGTGGGCTTTCTTT
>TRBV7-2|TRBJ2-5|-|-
CASSLEGFGETQYF
TGTGCCAGCAGCTTAGAGGGGTTTGGAGAGACCCAGTACTTC
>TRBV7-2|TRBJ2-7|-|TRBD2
CASSSRTSSHEQYF
TGTGCCAGCAGCTCAAGGACTAGCTCCCACGAGCAGTACTTC
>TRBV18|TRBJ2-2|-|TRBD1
CATTDRAVGELFF
TGTGCCACGACTGACAGGGCCGTCGGGGAGCTGTTTTTT
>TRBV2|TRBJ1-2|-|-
CASSVRVIYGYTF
TGTGCCAGCAGTGTGAGGGTCATCTATGGCTACACCTTC
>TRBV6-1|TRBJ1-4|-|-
CASSSKGGGEKLFF
TGTGCCAGCAGTTCGAAGGGGGGGGGTGAAAAACTGTTTTTT
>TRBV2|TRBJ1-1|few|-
CASPLRGEAFF
TGTGCCAGCCCCCTGAGAGGGGAAGCTTTCTTT
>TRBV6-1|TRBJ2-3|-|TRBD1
CASSVLDRADTQYF
TGTGCCAGCAGTGTCCTAGACAGGGCAGATACGCAGTATTTT
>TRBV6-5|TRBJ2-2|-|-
CASSAQGVDTGELFF
TGTGCCAGCAGTGCACAGGGAGTGGACACCGGGGAGCTGTTTTTT
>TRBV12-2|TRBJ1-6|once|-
CASPQQGQGNSPLHF
TGTGCAAGTCCCCAACAGGGACAGGGCAATTCACCCCTCCACTTT
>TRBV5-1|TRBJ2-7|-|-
CASSLGQGFSYEQYF
TGCGCCAGCAGCTTGGGCCAGGGTTTCTCCTACGAGCAGTACTTC
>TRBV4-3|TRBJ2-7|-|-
CASSSGVGQAF
TGCGCCAGCAGCTCAGGAGTGGGACAAGCCTTC
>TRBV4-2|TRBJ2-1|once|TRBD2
CASSLLGGGDNEQFF
TGTGCCAGCAGCCTACTCGGCGGGGGGGATAATGAGCAGTTCTTC
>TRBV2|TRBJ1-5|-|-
CASSEALRGWQPQHF
TGTGCCAGCAGTGAAGCGCTCCGGGGGTGGCAGCCCCAGCATTTT
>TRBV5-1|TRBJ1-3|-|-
CASSLDRRIGNTIYF
TGCGCCAGCAGCTTGGATCGCAGGATCGGAAACACCATATATTTT
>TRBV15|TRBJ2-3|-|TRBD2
CATSRDLKPKRDSSTDTQYF
TGTGCCACCAGCAGAGATCTGAAACCCAAGCGGGATTCTAGCACAGATACGCAGTATTTT
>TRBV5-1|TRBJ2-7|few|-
CASSFQAGGTYEQYF
TGCGCCAGCAGCTTCCAAGCCGGGGGAACCTACGAGCAGTACTTC
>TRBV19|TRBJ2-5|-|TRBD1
CASSIYRGETQYF
TGTGCCAGTAGTATATACAGGGGTGAGACCCAGTACTTC
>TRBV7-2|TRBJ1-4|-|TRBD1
CASSPTGTGAEKLFF
TGTGCCAGCAGCCCCACCGGGACAGGGGCTGAAAAACTGTTTTTT
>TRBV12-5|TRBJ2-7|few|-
CASKTDRISYEQYF
TGTGCTAGTAAGACGGACAGAATCTCCTACGAGCAGTACTTC
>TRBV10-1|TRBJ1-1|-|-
CASSAGMMNTEAFF
TGCGCCAGCAGCGCGGGGATGATGAACACTGAAGCTTTCTTT
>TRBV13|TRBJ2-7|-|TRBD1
CASSRDRESGEQYF
TGTGCCAGCAGTCGGGACAGGGAGTCAGGGGAGCAGTACTTC
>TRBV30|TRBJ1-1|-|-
CAWSVVRYTEAFF
TGTGCCTGGAGTGTAGTGAGGTACACTGAAGCTTTCTTT
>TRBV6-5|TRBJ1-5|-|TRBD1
CASSPDRGSNQPQHF
TGTGCCAGCAGCCCCGACAGGGGAAGCAATCAGCCCCAGCATTTT
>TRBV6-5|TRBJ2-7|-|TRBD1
CASMTGAEQYF
TGTGCCAGCATGACAGGGGCCGAGCAGTACTTC
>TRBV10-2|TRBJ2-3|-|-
CASSEKRNTQYF
TGCGCCAGCAGTGAGAAGCGGAATACGCAGTATTTT
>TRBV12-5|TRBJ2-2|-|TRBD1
CASGVDRGVSGELFF
TGTGCTAGTGGGGTGGACAGGGGGGTCTCCGGGGAGCTGTTTTTT
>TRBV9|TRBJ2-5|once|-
CASSVAGGETQYF
TGTGCCAGCAGCGTAGCCGGGGGAGAGACCCAGTACTTC
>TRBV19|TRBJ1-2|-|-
CASSPGGYYGYTF
TGTGCCAGTAGTCCCGGCGGTTACTATGGCTACACCTTC
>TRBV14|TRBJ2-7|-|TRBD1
CASSSFGTGYEQYF
TGTGCCAGCAGCTCCTTTGGGACAGGGTACGAGCAGTACTTC
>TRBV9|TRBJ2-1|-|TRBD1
CASSVTTRGTGANEQFF
TGTGCCAGCAGCGTAACCACCCGTGGGACAGGGGCCAATGAGCAGTTCTTC
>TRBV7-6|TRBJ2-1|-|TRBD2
CASSSNPLAGGWFF
TGTGCCAGCAGCTCTAACCCTTTAGCGGGGGGGTGGTTCTTC
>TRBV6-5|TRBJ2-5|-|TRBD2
CASSYGLAGGQETQYF
TGTGCCAGCAGTTACGGGCTAGCGGGGGGGCAGGAGACCCAGTACTTC
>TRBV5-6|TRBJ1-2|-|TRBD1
CASSLPGQGDYGYTF
TGTGCCAGCAGCTTGCCCGGACAGGGGGACTATGGCTACACCTTC
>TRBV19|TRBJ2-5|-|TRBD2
CASSWGSGGAQETQYF
TGTGCCAGTTCCTGGGGGAGCGGGGGTGCTCAAGAGACCCAGTACTTC